This TCR beta chain was sequenced for a study of neurological immune-mediated disorders. This CDR3 spans 14 amino acids. V lost 4 bases to trimming and J lost 9 bases; unmatched junction nucleotides: 8. Germline V CDR1 and CDR2: SGHTA, FQGTGA. This clonotype was seen ten or more times. Healthy controls consisted of blood bank volunteers in Maryland, USA. TCRdb reanalysed the 5' RACE reads using MiXCR and keeps one entry per CDR3 protein. The sample consists of about 38,000 distinct CDR3 sequences, roughly 5% of them appearing once. What was sequenced was CD4+ T cells from blood. V is TRBV7-3 and J is TRBJ2-1; 8 bases match TRBD1. The TCR originated in a man between 18 and 29 years old in good health. CDR3 coding DNA: TGTGCCAGCAGCTCCGGGACAGGACCAATTGAGCAGTTCTTC. Translated: CASSSGTGPIEQFF.